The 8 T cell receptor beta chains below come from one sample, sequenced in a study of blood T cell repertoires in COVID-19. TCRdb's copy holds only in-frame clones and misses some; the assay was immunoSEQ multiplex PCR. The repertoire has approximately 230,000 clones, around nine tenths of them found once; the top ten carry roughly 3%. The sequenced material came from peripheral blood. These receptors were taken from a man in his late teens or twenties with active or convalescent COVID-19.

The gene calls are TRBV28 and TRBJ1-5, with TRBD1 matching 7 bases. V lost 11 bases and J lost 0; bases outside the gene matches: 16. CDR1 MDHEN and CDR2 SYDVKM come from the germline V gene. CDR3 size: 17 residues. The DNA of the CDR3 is TGTGCCGCTTATCCACTTCCGGGACAGATTAGCAATCAGCCCCAGCATTTT. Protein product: CAAYPLPGQISNQPQHF.

The CDR3 sequence: CASSYRTGDSNQPQHF. As DNA, the CDR3 is TGTGCCAGCAGTTACAGGACAGGGGATAGCAATCAGCCCCAGCATTTT. The chain employs TRBV6-5 and TRBJ1-5, with 9 bases matching TRBD1. The J segment lost 0 bases and the V segment lost 2 bases, leaving 2 bases of the junction unmatched. Germline values: CDR1 MNHEY, CDR2 SVGAGI. The CDR3 is 16 residues long.

This chain's CDR3 is CASSSPGQSPVHYGYTF. The CDR3 region has the DNA TGTGCCAGCAGCTCTCCGGGACAGTCACCAGTACACTATGGCTACACCTTC. The rearrangement links TRBV5-5 to TRBJ1-2; 7 bases fit TRBD1. The V segment lost 3 bases and the J segment 3 bases; nucleotides outside the gene matches: 14. This CDR3 contains 17 residues. Germline assignment: CDR1 SGHKS and CDR2 YYEKEE (reference sequence).

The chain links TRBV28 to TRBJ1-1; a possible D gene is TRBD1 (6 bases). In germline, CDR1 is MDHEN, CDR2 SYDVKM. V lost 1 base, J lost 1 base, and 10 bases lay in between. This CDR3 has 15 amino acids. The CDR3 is CASSLLDRTNTEAFF. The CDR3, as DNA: TGTGCCAGCAGTTTATTAGACAGGACGAACACTGAAGCTTTCTTT.

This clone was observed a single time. The CDR3 DNA follows: TGTGCCAGCGGGAGGAGCGGGGGGGCCGAGCAGTTCTTC. Its translation is CASGRSGGAEQFF. V gene TRBV11-3 combines with J gene TRBJ2-1; 10 positions match TRBD2. CDR3 length equals 13 residues. Germline V gives CDR1 SGHNT, CDR2 YENEEA. V trimming: 8 bases; J trimming: 10 bases; junction bases outside the gene matches: 8.

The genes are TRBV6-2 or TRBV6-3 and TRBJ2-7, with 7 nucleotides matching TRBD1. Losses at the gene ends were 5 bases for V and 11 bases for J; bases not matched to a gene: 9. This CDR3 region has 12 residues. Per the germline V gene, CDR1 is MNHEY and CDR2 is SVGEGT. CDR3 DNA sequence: TGTGCCAGCAGTCACACAGGGGTGTTCAAGTACTTC. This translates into CASSHTGVFKYF.

Here the CDR3 DNA reads TGTGCCAGCTCACCACTCGGGAGGGCCTACAATGAGCAGTTCTTC. Its translation is CASSPLGRAYNEQFF. The rearrangement uses TRBV18 and TRBJ2-1, with 8 bases lining up with TRBD2. Germline loops: CDR1 KGHSH, CDR2 LQKENI. J lost 2 bases, V lost 1 base, and 1 base had no gene match. CDR3 length: 15 amino acids. The full variable domain, rest sourced from reference TRBV18 and TRBJ2-1, is NAGVMQNPRHLVRRRGQEARLRCSPMKGHSHVYWYRQLPEEGLKFMVYLQKENIIDESGMPKERFSAEFPKEGPSILRIQQVVRGDSAAYFCASSPLGRAYNEQFFGPGTRLTVL.

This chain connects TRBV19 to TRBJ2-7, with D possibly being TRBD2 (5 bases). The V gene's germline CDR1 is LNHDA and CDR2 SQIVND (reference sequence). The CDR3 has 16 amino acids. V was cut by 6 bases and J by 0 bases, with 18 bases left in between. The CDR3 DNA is TGTGCCAGTAGCCCGAGTCGCGGAGGCAACTCCTACGAGCAGTACTTC. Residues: CASSPSRGGNSYEQYF.